The text below deals with one T cell receptor (beta chain). Assay used: immunoSEQ multiplex PCR; TCRdb lists only in-frame clones, some missing. This table holds about 130,000 clones, about 93% found once. The sample comes from a study of control samples from healthy donors and cancer patients. CDR1 and CDR2 (germline): LNHDA, SQIVND (reference sequence). The CDR3 is 17 residues long. V shed 6 bases, J shed 4 bases, and the junction held 15 bases outside the gene matches. The sequenced sample consisted of PBMCs. The chain uses TRBV19 and TRBJ2-3; 8 nucleotides agree with TRBD1. The TCR sequence derives from a man aged 55-75 years with colorectal cancer. The CDR3 region is CASSPPSTGDHPDTQYF. For the CDR3, the DNA is TGTGCCAGTAGCCCACCATCGACAGGGGACCATCCAGATACGCAGTATTTT.